This is a list of T cell receptor beta chains from one sample in a study of CD8+ T cells in alopecia areata. Some clones are missing from TCRdb's copy, which holds only in-frame ones; the method was immunoSEQ multiplex PCR. The sample has roughly 150,000 clones, roughly 50% seen once. The material sequenced was CD4+ T cells sorted from blood, taken at week 0. The receptor source for this set is a human donor with alopecia areata. CDR3s include the opening cysteine and the closing phenylalanine or tryptophan. A D gene is named only where the DNA matches it firmly. Part of the rows lack a size; the others show once, few, many or a class for expanded clones.

size: -
V: TRBV29-1
J: TRBJ2-7
D: -
length: 12
CDR3: CSVSPNGDEQYF
DNA: TGCAGCGTTTCCCCCAACGGGGACGAGCAGTACTTC

size: few
V: TRBV4-3
J: TRBJ2-3
D: -
length: 15
CDR3: CASRATLGPTDTQYF
DNA: TGCGCCAGCAGGGCAACTCTGGGTCCCACAGATACGCAGTATTTT

size: few
V: TRBV23-1
J: TRBJ1-1
D: TRBD1
length: 16
CDR3: CASSQPGTGVDTEAFF
DNA: TGCGCCAGCAGTCAACCGGGGACAGGGGTTGACACTGAAGCTTTCTTT

size: -
V: TRBV6-5
J: TRBJ2-1
D: -
length: 14
CDR3: CASSYSASSGEQFF
DNA: TGTGCCAGCAGTTACTCGGCCTCTTCGGGTGAGCAGTTCTTC

size: -
V: TRBV4-2
J: TRBJ2-5
D: TRBD2
length: 16
CDR3: CASSPLGSGGQETQYF
DNA: TGTGCCAGCAGCCCTCTGGGGAGCGGGGGACAAGAGACCCAGTACTTC

size: -
V: TRBV4-1
J: TRBJ1-1
D: -
length: 15
CDR3: CASSQAGTGNTEAFF
DNA: TGCGCCAGCAGCCAAGCCGGGACGGGGAACACTGAAGCTTTCTTT

size: -
V: TRBV20-1
J: TRBJ2-5
D: -
length: 11
CDR3: CSARELETQYF
DNA: TGCAGTGCTAGAGAATTGGAGACCCAGTACTTC

size: few
V: TRBV29-1
J: TRBJ2-2
D: -
length: 14
CDR3: CSVVISGYTGELFF
DNA: TGCAGCGTTGTTATTAGCGGATACACCGGGGAGCTGTTTTTT

size: -
V: TRBV7-3
J: TRBJ2-5
D: -
length: 13
CDR3: CASSKDYSETQYF
DNA: TGTGCCAGCAGCAAGGACTATTCAGAGACCCAGTACTTC

size: -
V: TRBV5-1
J: TRBJ2-7
D: -
length: 14
CDR3: CASSLADPALGQYF
DNA: TGCGCCAGCAGCTTGGCTGATCCAGCCCTAGGGCAGTACTTC

size: few
V: TRBV18
J: TRBJ1-5
D: -
length: 14
CDR3: CASSPSGGGQPQHF
DNA: TGTGCCAGCTCACCCTCGGGAGGAGGTCAGCCCCAGCATTTT

size: few
V: TRBV30
J: TRBJ1-5
D: -
length: 14
CDR3: CAWNPPGDYQPQHF
DNA: TGTGCCTGGAACCCCCCGGGGGACTATCAACCCCAGCATTTT

size: few
V: TRBV29-1
J: TRBJ2-1
D: -
length: 14
CDR3: CSVVRSSLGNEQFF
DNA: TGCAGCGTTGTCAGGTCTAGTCTAGGCAATGAGCAGTTCTTC

size: -
V: TRBV30
J: TRBJ1-5
D: -
length: 12
CDR3: CAWSVAPGAQHF
DNA: TGTGCCTGGAGTGTAGCCCCAGGGGCCCAGCATTTT

size: -
V: TRBV4-3
J: TRBJ2-7
D: TRBD2
length: 14
CDR3: CASSLGGQPYEQYF
DNA: TGCGCCAGCAGCCTGGGAGGGCAGCCCTACGAGCAGTACTTC

size: -
V: TRBV25-1
J: TRBJ1-1
D: TRBD1
length: 17
CDR3: CASSATGQGARAGVAFF
DNA: TGTGCCAGCAGTGCCACGGGACAGGGGGCCCGAGCTGGCGTAGCTTTCTTT

size: -
V: TRBV7-2
J: TRBJ2-3
D: -
length: 13
CDR3: CASSFSGTDTQYF
DNA: TGTGCCAGCAGCTTTTCCGGCACAGATACGCAGTATTTT

size: -
V: TRBV4-2
J: TRBJ2-5
D: TRBD1
length: 13
CDR3: CASSLRQGETQYF
DNA: TGTGCCAGCAGCTTGCGACAGGGAGAGACCCAGTACTTC

size: -
V: TRBV5-1
J: TRBJ1-3
D: -
length: 18
CDR3: CASSLEPGTVRSGNTIYF
DNA: TGCGCCAGCAGCTTGGAGCCCGGGACTGTTCGCTCTGGAAACACCATATATTTT

size: -
V: TRBV30
J: TRBJ1-2
D: TRBD1
length: 13
CDR3: CAWRDRGDYGYTF
DNA: TGTGCCTGGAGAGACAGGGGAGACTATGGCTACACCTTC

size: -
V: TRBV7-9
J: TRBJ1-1
D: -
length: 15
CDR3: CASSLFPSSNTEAFF
DNA: TGTGCCAGCAGCCTATTTCCTTCCTCTAACACTGAAGCTTTCTTT

size: -
V: TRBV28
J: TRBJ2-7
D: -
length: 11
CDR3: CASSSNYEQYF
DNA: TGTGCCAGCAGTTCCAACTACGAGCAGTACTTC

size: -
V: TRBV6-4
J: TRBJ2-2
D: -
length: 14
CDR3: CASSAELGTGELFF
DNA: TGTGCCAGCAGTGCAGAACTAGGCACCGGGGAGCTGTTTTTT

size: -
V: TRBV29-1
J: TRBJ1-4
D: -
length: 13
CDR3: CSVEQAANEKLFF
DNA: TGCAGCGTTGAACAGGCAGCCAATGAAAAACTGTTTTTT

size: -
V: TRBV6-5
J: TRBJ1-6
D: -
length: 16
CDR3: CASSYSYDSYNSPLHF
DNA: TGTGCCAGCAGTTACTCGTACGATTCCTATAATTCACCCCTCCACTTT

size: -
V: TRBV30
J: TRBJ1-2
D: -
length: 13
CDR3: CAWSPRTARGYTF
DNA: TGTGCCTGGAGTCCAAGGACAGCGCGTGGCTACACCTTC

size: -
V: TRBV20-1
J: TRBJ2-3
D: -
length: 11
CDR3: CSASPTVIQYF
DNA: TGCAGTGCTAGCCCGACAGTTATTCAGTATTTT